The entry below gives a single T cell receptor beta chain sequence along with its context. As yet, its antigen is unknown. These data belong to a study of cytomegalovirus exposure and HLA in healthy donors. Study-level information: Most genotyped donors, 81% of more than 300, had Caucasian-associated genetic ancestry.

The CDR3 consists of 14 residues. V gave up 6 bases and J gave up 8 bases; unmatched junction bases: 2. Germline V gene lookup returns CDR1 MNHNY and CDR2 SVGAGI (reference sequence). PCR was performed using 60 Vbeta and 13 Jbeta primers. The repertoire was sequenced with immunoSEQ multiplex PCR; TCRdb's copy has only in-frame clones and lacks some. The profile covers about 200,000 clones, with 82% appearing a single time and 0.098% taken by the ten largest. Study-level findings and limits: Reportedly, fewer N-insertions than the 666-donor mean appeared in an Asian-associated ancestry cluster in a later analysis. A link between a missense DCLRE1C variant and TCR beta V- and J-gene trimming emerged from a later analysis.

Healthy bone marrow donors made up the donor group. The chain recombines TRBV6-6 with TRBJ2-3; 16 bases line up with TRBD2. The origin of this receptor is a boy aged 2 to 9 in good health and CMV-seronegative. The material sequenced was PBMCs. The CDR3 is CASSGTSGGVTQYF. In nucleotides, the CDR3 is TGTGCCAGCAGCGGGACTAGCGGGGGGGTTACGCAGTATTTT.